This T cell receptor (beta chain) was sequenced for a study of T and B cells in COVID-19 patients. Whole-study results and caveats: Of roughly 2,000 TCR clusters found only in the recovered cohort, 31 had low generation probability. Active COVID-19 showed highly clonal TRB repertoires; recovery showed diversity and richness above healthy donors.

Blood genomic DNA input for TRB amplification was about 250-550 ng. BIOMED2 TRB-A/B primer pools were used in multiplex TRB PCR. MiXCR, run by TCRdb on the multiplex PCR reads, gives a single entry per CDR3 protein. The repertoire holds around 6,200 distinct CDR3 sequences, with roughly a third as singletons. Concerning this clonotype itself: Antigen: not known.

Trimming removed 6 bases at V and 4 bases at J, with 9 bases between. This CDR3 is 12 amino acids long. Germline V CDR1 and CDR2: SGHVS, FNYEAQ. Source material: blood. This clonotype was obtained from a human donor with active COVID-19. The chain is built from TRBV7-6 and TRBJ2-5, with D possibly being TRBD1 (6 bases). Written as DNA, the CDR3 is TGTGCCAGCAGTAACAGGGTAGAGACCCAGTACTTC. Its translation: CASSNRVETQYF.